Described below is a single T cell receptor beta chain sequence and its context. Primers: 60 Vbeta forward and 13 Jbeta reverse. Measured with immunoSEQ multiplex PCR; TCRdb has only the in-frame clones, and not every one. The sample comprises approximately 100,000 clones, 85% of which are singletons, and about 7.7% rests with the top ten. Though probably carrying unrecorded immune exposures, donors were nominally healthy at sampling. CDR1 and CDR2 (germline): SGHDN, FVKESK. The CDR3 totals 15 residues. Trimming took 4 bases from V and 7 from J; bases not matched to a gene: 7. This entry comes from a study of cytomegalovirus exposure and HLA in healthy donors. For the study at large: In a previous analysis, 110 million or so unique TCR beta sequences were found from 150 million to 200 million T cells.

This clonotype originated in a man aged 35 to 55 in good health and CMV-seropositive. The chain carries TRBV14 and TRBJ1-6; TRBD1 matches at 7 bases. The source material was PBMCs. DNA of the CDR3: TGTGCCAGCAGCCGGGAAGGGACAGCAAATTCACCCCTCCACTTT. Protein product: CASSREGTANSPLHF.